What follows describes a single T cell receptor (beta chain). No antigen is known for it. These data originate in a study of STAT5B mutations in CD4+ large granular lymphocyte leukemia. Overall study results and limits: 8/27 top patient clones versus 2/35 control clones were TRBV06-family.

Data came from immunoSEQ multiplex PCR; TCRdb stores just in-frame clones and leaves some out. The profile shows just over 40,000 clones, roughly 79% of them singletons. J gave up 0 bases and V 2 bases, and 0 bases lay outside the gene matches. This CDR3 contains 15 residues. Germline V gene data show CDR1 as PRHDT and CDR2 as FYEKMQ (reference sequence). The chain links TRBV13 to TRBJ1-4; TRBD1 matches at 7 bases. This clonotype originated in a human donor in good health. Specimen: CD4+ T cells from blood buffy coats. CDR3: CASSLRGPTNEKLFF. In DNA, the CDR3 is TGTGCCAGCAGCTTAAGGGGGCCAACTAATGAAAAACTGTTTTTT.